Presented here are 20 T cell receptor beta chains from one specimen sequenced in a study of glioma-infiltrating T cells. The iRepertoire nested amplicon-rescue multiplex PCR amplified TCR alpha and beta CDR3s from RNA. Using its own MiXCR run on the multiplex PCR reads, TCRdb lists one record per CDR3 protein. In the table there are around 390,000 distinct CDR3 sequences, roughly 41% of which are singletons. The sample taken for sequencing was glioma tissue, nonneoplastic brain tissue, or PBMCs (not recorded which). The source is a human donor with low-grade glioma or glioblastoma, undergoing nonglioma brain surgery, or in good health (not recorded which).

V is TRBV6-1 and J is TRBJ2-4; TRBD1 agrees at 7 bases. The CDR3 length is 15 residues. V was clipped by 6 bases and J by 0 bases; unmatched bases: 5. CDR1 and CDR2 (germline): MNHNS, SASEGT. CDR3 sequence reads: CASSWTGPAKNIQYF. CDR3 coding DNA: TGTGCCAGCAGCTGGACAGGCCCAGCCAAAAACATTCAGTACTTC.

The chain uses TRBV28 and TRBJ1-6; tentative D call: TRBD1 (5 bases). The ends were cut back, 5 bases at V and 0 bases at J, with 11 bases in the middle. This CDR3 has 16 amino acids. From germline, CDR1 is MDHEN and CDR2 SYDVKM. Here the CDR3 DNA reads TGTGCCAGCAGTCACGGGGGGAGCTCCTATAATTCACCCCTCCACTTT. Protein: CASSHGGSSYNSPLHF. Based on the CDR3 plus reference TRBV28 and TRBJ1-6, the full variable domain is DVKVTQSSRYLVKRTGEKVFLECVQDMDHENMFWYRQDPGLGLRLIYFSYDVKMKEKGDIPEGYSVSREKKERFSLILESASTNQTSMYLCASSHGGSSYNSPLHFGNGTRLTVT.

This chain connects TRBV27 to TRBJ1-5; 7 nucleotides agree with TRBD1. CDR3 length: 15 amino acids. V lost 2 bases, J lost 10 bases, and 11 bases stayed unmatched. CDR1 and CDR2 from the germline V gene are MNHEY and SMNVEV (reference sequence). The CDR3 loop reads CASSLRQGGGHPQHF. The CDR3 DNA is TGTGCCAGCAGTTTAAGACAGGGAGGGGGTCACCCCCAGCATTTT.

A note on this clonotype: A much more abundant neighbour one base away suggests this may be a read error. The CDR3 sequence is CASSFGTYNTGELSF. The CDR3 DNA reads TGTGCCAGCAGTTTTGGGACTTATAACACCGGGGAGCTGTCTTTT. The gene calls are TRBV27 and TRBJ2-2, with TRBD2 as a possible D gene (6 bases). The length of the CDR3 is 15 residues. Germline V gene lookup returns CDR1 MNHEY and CDR2 SMNVEV (reference sequence).

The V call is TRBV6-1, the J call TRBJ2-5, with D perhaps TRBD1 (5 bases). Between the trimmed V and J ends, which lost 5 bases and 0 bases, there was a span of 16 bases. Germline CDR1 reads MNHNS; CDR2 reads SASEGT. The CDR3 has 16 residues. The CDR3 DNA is TGTGCCAGCAGTAGACCCACGGTAGGGGACCAAGAGACCCAGTACTTC. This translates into CASSRPTVGDQETQYF.

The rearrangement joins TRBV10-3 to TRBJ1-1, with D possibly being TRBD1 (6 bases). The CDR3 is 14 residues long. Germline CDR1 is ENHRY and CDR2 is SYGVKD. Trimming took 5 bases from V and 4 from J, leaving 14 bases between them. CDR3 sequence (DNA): TGTGCCATCAGTTTCACTGAGGGGGTCACTGAAGCTTTCTTT. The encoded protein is CAISFTEGVTEAFF.

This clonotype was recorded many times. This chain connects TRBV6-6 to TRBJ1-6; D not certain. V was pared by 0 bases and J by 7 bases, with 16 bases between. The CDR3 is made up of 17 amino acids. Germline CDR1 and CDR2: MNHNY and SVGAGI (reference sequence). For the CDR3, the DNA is TGTGCCAGCAGTTACTCGAGTTTCGGGCAAGCAAATTCACCCCTCCACTTT. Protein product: CASSYSSFGQANSPLHF.

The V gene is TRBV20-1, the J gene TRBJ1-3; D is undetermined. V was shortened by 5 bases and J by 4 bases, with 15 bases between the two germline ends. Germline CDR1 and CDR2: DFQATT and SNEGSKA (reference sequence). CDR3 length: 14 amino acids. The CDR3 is CSADAGSKGNTIYF. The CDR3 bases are TGCAGTGCTGACGCCGGGAGTAAAGGAAACACCATATATTTT.

The CDR3 loop reads CASSYSTGMGNEKLFF. The CDR3 nucleotides read TGTGCCAGCAGTTACTCGACGGGGATGGGTAATGAAAAACTGTTTTTT. The chain links TRBV6-6 to TRBJ1-4; D is unclear. The length of the CDR3 is 16 residues. Per the germline V gene, CDR1 is MNHNY and CDR2 is SVGAGI (reference sequence). V lost 0 bases to trimming and J lost 4 bases, with 12 bases between them.

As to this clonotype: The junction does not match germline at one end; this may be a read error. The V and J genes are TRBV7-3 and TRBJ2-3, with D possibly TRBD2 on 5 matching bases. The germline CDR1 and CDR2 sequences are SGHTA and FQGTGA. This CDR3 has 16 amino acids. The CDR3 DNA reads TGTGCCAGCAGCTTAGTCGGGGTACTCAGAATGGATAAGCAGTATTTT. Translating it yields CASSLVGVLRMDKQYF.

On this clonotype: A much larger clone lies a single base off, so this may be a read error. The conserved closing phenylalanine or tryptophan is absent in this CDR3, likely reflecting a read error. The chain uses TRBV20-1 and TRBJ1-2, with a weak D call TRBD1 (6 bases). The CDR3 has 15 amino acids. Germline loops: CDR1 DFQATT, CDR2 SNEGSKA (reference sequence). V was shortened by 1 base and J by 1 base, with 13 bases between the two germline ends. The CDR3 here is CSARGGPGDNYGYTS. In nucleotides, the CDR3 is TGCAGTGCTAGAGGGGGGCCAGGGGATAACTATGGCTACACCTCC.

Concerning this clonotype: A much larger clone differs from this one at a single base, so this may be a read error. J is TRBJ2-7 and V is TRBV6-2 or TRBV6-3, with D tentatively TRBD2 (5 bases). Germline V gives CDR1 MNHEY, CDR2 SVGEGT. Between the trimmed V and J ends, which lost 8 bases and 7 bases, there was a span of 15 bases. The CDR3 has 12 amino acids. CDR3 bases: TGTGCCAGCGGGGAGATGGGGAGAGAGCAGTACTTC. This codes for CASGEMGREQYF.

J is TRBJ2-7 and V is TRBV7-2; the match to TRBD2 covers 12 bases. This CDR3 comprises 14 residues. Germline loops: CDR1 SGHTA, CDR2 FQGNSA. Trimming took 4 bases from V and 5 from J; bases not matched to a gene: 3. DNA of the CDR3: TGTGCCAGCAGCTCACTAGCGGGAGGAGACGAGCAGTACTTC. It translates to CASSSLAGGDEQYF.

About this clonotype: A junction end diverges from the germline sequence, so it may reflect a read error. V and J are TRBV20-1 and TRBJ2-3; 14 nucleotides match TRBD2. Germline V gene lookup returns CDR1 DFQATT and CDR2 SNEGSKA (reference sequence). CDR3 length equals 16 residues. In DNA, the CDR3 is TGCAGTGCGAGAGGTGGGACTAGCGGGGGTGGAGATACGCAGTATTTT. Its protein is CSARGGTSGGGDTQYF.

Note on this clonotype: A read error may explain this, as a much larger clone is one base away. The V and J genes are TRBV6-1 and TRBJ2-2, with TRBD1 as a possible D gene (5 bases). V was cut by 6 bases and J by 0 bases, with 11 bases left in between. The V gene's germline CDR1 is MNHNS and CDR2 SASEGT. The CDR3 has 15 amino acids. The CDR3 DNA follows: TGTGCCAGCAGAGTCAGGGTTACGAACACCGGGGAGCTGTTTTTT. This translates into CASRVRVTNTGELFF.

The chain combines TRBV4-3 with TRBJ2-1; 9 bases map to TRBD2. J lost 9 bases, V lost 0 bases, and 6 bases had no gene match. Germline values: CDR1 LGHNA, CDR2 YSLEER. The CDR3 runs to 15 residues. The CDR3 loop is CASSQEPLAGLEQFF. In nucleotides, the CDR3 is TGCGCCAGCAGCCAAGAGCCTCTAGCGGGACTTGAGCAGTTCTTC.

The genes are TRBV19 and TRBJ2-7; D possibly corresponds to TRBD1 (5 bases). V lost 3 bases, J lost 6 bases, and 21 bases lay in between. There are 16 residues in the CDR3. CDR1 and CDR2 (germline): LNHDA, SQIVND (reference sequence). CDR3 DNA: TGTGCCAGTAGTATTTTCTACGGCCAGGGCCCCGCCGAGCAGTACTTC. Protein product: CASSIFYGQGPAEQYF.

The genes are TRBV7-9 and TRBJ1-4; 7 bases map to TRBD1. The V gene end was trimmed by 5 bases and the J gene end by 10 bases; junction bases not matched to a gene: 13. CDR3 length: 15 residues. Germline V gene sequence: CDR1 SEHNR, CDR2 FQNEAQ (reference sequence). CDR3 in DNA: TGTGCCAGCAGCCCAAGGGACAGCGCCGTTGGAAAACTGTTTTTT. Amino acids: CASSPRDSAVGKLFF.

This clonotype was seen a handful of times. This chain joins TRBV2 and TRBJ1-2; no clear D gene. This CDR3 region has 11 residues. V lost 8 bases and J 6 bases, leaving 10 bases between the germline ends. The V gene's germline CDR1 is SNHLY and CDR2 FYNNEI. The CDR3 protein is CASGFWDGYTF. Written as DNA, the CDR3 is TGTGCCAGCGGATTTTGGGATGGCTACACCTTC.

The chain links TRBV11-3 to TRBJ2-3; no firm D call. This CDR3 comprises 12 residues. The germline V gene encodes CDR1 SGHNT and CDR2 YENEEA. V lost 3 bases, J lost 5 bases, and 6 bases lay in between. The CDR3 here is CASSFTGDTQYF. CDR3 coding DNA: TGTGCCAGCAGCTTTACGGGAGATACGCAGTATTTT.